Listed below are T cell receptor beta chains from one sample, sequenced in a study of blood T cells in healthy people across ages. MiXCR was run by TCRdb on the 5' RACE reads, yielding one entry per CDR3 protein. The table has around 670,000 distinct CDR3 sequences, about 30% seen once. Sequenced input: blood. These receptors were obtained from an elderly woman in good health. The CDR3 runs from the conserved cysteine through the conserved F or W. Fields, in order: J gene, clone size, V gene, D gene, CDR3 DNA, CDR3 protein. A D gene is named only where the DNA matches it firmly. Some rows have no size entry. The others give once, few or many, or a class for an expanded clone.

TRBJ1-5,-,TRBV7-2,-,TGTGCCAGCAGCTTTGCAGGGGAAAATCAGCCCCAGCATTTT,CASSFAGENQPQHF
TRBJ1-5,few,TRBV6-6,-,TGTGCCAGCAATCAGGCAGGGTCGTTCAGCAATCAGCCCCAGCATTTT,CASNQAGSFSNQPQHF
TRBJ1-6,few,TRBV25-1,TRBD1,TGTGCCAGCGGGACAGCTGCCAGTCCACCCCTCCACTTT,CASGTAASPPLHF
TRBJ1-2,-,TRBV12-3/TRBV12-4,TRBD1,TGTGCCAGCAGTTTGAGACAGGGCGGCTATGGCTACGCCTTC,CASSLRQGGYGYAF
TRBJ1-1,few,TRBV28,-,TGTGCCAGCAAGCCAGGGAACACTGAAGCTTTCTTT,CASKPGNTEAFF
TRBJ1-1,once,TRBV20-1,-,TGCAGTGCTAGAGATTCGAGCGGACCTGGGGCTTTCTTT,CSARDSSGPGAFF
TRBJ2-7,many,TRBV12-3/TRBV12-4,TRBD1,TGTGCCAGCAGCGCACAGGGGGTCAACGAGCAGTACTTC,CASSAQGVNEQYF
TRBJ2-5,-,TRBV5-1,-,TGCGCCGGCAGCAGAGATCTAGACCCTAGGGAGACCCAGTACTTC,CAGSRDLDPRETQYF
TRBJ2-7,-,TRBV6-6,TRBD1,TGTGCCGGCAGTTACTCGGACAGGGTGAGGGGTGCCTACGAGCAGTACTTC,CAGSYSDRVRGAYEQYF
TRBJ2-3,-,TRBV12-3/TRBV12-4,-,TGTGCCAGCAGTTTAACCGGGGTGGGGAGAGATACGCAGTATTTT,CASSLTGVGRDTQYF
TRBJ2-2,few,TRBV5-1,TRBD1,TGCGCCAGTTCGGGGGGACAGGGCAGCACCGGGGAGCTGTTTTTT,CASSGGQGSTGELFF
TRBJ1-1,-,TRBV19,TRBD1,TGTGCCACCGGGGACAGGGCCATGAACACTGAAGCTTTCTTT,CATGDRAMNTEAFF
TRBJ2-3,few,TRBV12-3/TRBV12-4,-,TGTGCCAGCAGTTCAGGTGACGTGAGCACAGATACGCAGTATTTT,CASSSGDVSTDTQYF
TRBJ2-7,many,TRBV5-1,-,TGCGCCAGCAGCTTGGCTGGAGAGGGCGAGCAGTACTTC,CASSLAGEGEQYF
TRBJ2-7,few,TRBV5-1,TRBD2,TGCGCCAGCAGCCCCACTAGCGGGACCTACGAGCAGTACTTC,CASSPTSGTYEQYF
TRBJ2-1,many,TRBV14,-,TGTGCCAGCAGCCCCCTCGGGGTGGGGGACGGTGAGCAGTTCTTC,CASSPLGVGDGEQFF
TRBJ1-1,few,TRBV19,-,TGTGCCAGTAGCCAGGGGACGGGGACTGAAGCTTTCTTT,CASSQGTGTEAFF
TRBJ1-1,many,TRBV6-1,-,TGTGCCAGCAGTGAACGGATTCCGACGGCTGAAGCTTTCTTT,CASSERIPTAEAFF
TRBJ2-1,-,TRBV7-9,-,TGTGCCAGCAGCGCGAGCTGGGGGCACAATGAGCAGTTCTTC,CASSASWGHNEQFF
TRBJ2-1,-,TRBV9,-,TGTGCCAGCAGCGTAGCTATACAGAACTCCTACAATGAGCAGTTCTTC,CASSVAIQNSYNEQFF
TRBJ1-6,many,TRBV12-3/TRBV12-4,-,TGTGCCAGCAGTTTGGGTGCCAACTCACCCCTCCACTTT,CASSLGANSPLHF
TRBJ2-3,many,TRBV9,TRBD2,TGTGCCAGCAGCGTAGCCTTAGCGGGGGGCACAGATACGCAGTATTTT,CASSVALAGGTDTQYF
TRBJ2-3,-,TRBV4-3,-,TGCGCCAGCATCCGACCGGGTACGCAGTATTTT,CASIRPGTQYF
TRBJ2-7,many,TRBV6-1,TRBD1,TGTGCCAGCAGAGCCGCGGGACAGGGACCCTACGAGCAGTACTTC,CASRAAGQGPYEQYF
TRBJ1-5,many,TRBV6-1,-,TGTGCCAGCAGTGAGTCAGGGGTCGGCGGCAATCAGCCCCAGCATTTT,CASSESGVGGNQPQHF
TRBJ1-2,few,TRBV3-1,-,TGTGCCAGCAGCCAACTCAGGGGCGTCTATGGCTACACCTTC,CASSQLRGVYGYTF
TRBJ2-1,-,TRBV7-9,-,TGTGCCAGCAGCCCAGAATACAATGAGCAGTTCTTC,CASSPEYNEQFF
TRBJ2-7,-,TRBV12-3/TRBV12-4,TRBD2,TGTGCCGGCAGCCTGGGACTAGCGGGAGTCTCCTACGAGCAGTACTTC,CAGSLGLAGVSYEQYF
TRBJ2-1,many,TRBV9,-,TGTGCCAGCAGCGCAGGTGTCTCAGATTACAATGAGCAGTTCTTC,CASSAGVSDYNEQFF
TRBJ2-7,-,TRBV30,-,TGTGCCTGGAGACGGACTCAAAGCTCCTACGAGCAGTACTTC,CAWRRTQSSYEQYF
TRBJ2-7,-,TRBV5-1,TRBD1,TGCGCCAGCAGCTCACAGGGGGTCGGCTACGAGCAGTACTTC,CASSSQGVGYEQYF
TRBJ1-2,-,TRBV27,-,TGTGCCAGCAGTTTGTATCAGGTCAGGTCTATCTATGGCTACACCTTC,CASSLYQVRSIYGYTF
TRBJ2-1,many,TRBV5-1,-,TGCGCCAGCAGCCTTGGAGGGACCATAAGGGCCCATGAGCAGTTCTTC,CASSLGGTIRAHEQFF
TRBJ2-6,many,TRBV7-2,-,TGTGCCAGCAGCCTCTGGGGCAGTTTCTCTGGGGCCAACGTCCTGACTTTC,CASSLWGSFSGANVLTF
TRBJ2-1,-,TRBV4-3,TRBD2,TGCGCCAGCAGCCAAGCCTTAGCGGGGGGCATAAATGAGCAGTTCTTC,CASSQALAGGINEQFF
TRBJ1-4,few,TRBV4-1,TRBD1,TGCGCCAGCAGCCAAGATGGGACAGGGAGGGAAAAACTGTTTTTT,CASSQDGTGREKLFF
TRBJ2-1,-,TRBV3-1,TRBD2,TGTGCCAGCAGCCAAGATTTAGCTAGCGGGGGGGTAGAGACCCAGTTCTTC,CASSQDLASGGVETQFF
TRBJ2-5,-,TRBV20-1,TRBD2,TGCAGTGCTAGAGATATTGCGGGGGGGTACCAAGAGACCCAGTACTTC,CSARDIAGGYQETQYF
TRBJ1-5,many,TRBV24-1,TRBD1,TGTGCCACCAGTCAGAGCAGGGGGCAGCCCCAGCATTTT,CATSQSRGQPQHF
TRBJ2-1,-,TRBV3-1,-,TGTGCCAGCAGCCAAGTCCGGTTGGCGGGATGGAATGAGCAGTTCTTC,CASSQVRLAGWNEQFF
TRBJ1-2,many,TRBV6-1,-,TGTGCCAGCACTGGGTCAAACTATGGCTACACCTTC,CASTGSNYGYTF
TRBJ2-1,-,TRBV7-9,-,TGTGCCAGCAGCTCCATTAAGAGCTCCTACAGTGAGCAGTTCTTC,CASSSIKSSYSEQFF
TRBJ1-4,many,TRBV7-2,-,TGTGCCAGCAGCCGAGAGGGACGGTTCAGTGAAAAACTGTTTTTT,CASSREGRFSEKLFF
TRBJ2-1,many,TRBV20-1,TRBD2,TGCAGTGCTAGAGTTTATAGCGGGGGCCTGGAGCAGTTCTTC,CSARVYSGGLEQFF
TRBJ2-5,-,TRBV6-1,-,TGTGCCAGCCACAGGACCTACCAAGAGACCCAGTACTTC,CASHRTYQETQYF
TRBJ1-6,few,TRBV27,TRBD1,TGTGCCAGCAGTCGCGACAGGGTTTCACCCCTCCACTTT,CASSRDRVSPLHF
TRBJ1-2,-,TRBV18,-,TGTGCCAGCTCACCACGGACACTTTATAACTATGGCTACACCTTC,CASSPRTLYNYGYTF
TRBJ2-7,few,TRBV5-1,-,TGCGCCAGCAGCTTAGGGTCTGAGTGGCCCGAGCAGTACTTC,CASSLGSEWPEQYF
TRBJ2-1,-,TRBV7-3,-,TGTGCCAGCAGCTTGAGAAACTGCCTCCTCAATGAGCAGTTCTTC,CASSLRNCLLNEQFF
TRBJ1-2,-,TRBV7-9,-,TGTGCCACAATATCGGGTAGGGCGGTGGAGGTTGATGGCTACACCTTC,CATISGRAVEVDGYTF
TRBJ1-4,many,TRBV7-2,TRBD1,TGTGCCAGCAGCTTGACAGGGGATGAAAAACTGTTTTTT,CASSLTGDEKLFF
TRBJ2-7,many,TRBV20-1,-,TGCAGTGCGCGGGACATGGGCTACGAGCAGTACTTC,CSARDMGYEQYF
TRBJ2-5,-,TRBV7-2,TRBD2,TGTGCCAGCAGCCCGAGACTAGCGGGGGGGAAGGGGAATGAGCAGTACTTC,CASSPRLAGGKGNEQYF
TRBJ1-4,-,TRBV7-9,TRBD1,TGTGCCAGCAGCTACCTCTGGACAGGGGGTGTAGATGAAAAACTGTTTTTT,CASSYLWTGGVDEKLFF